The rows below give T cell receptor beta chains drawn from one sample of a study of shared clonotypes between healthy human individuals. TCRdb's copy holds only in-frame clones and misses some; the assay was immunoSEQ multiplex PCR. The sample consists of roughly 2.6 million clones, around 94% of them appearing once. The specimen sequenced was naive CD4+ T cells sorted from blood. The receptors derive from a man in his late teens or twenties in good health. CDR3s include the opening cysteine and the closing phenylalanine or tryptophan. The order of the fields is D gene, V gene, clone size, J gene, CDR3 protein, CDR3 DNA. D genes are given only for firm matches. Only some rows state a clone size, as once, few, many or a class for expanded clones.

>NA|TRBV28|NA|TRBJ1-4
CASSFQEWATNEKLFF
TGTGCCAGCAGTTTTCAGGAGTGGGCAACTAATGAAAAACTGTTTTTT
>NA|TRBV7-9|NA|TRBJ1-3
CASSLEVLSGNTIYF
TGTGCCAGCAGCTTAGAGGTCCTCTCTGGAAACACCATATATTTT
>NA|TRBV28|NA|TRBJ1-5
CASSFGGNQPQHF
TGTGCCAGCAGTTTTGGGGGGAATCAGCCCCAGCATTTT
>NA|TRBV5-6|few|TRBJ1-1
CASTRGLDTEAFF
TGTGCCAGCACGAGGGGATTGGACACTGAAGCTTTCTTT
>TRBD1|TRBV7-8|NA|TRBJ1-3
CASSLGQGRTGNTIYF
TGTGCCAGCAGCCTCGGACAGGGAAGGACTGGAAACACCATATATTTT
>TRBD1|TRBV6-5|NA|TRBJ1-2
CASSRGAGGSGYTF
TGTGCCAGCAGTCGGGGGGCAGGGGGCAGTGGCTACACCTTC
>NA|TRBV10-3|NA|TRBJ2-7
CAVGVGDTYEQYF
TGTGCCGTTGGTGTGGGGGATACCTACGAGCAGTACTTC
>NA|TRBV5-5|NA|TRBJ2-3
CASYPLTQGRDTQYF
TGTGCCAGCTATCCCCTAACACAGGGTAGAGATACGCAGTATTTT
>TRBD1|TRBV6-5|NA|TRBJ2-7
CASSSGQGVREQYF
TGTGCCAGCAGTTCGGGACAGGGGGTGCGTGAGCAGTACTTC
>NA|TRBV7-2|NA|TRBJ2-7
CASSSGLAPYEQYF
TGTGCCAGCAGTTCCGGGCTGGCGCCTTACGAGCAGTACTTC
>NA|TRBV6-7|NA|TRBJ2-7
CASSYPITPTAYEQYF
TGTGCCAGCAGTTACCCCATCACTCCGACGGCCTACGAGCAGTACTTC
>TRBD1|TRBV6-1|NA|TRBJ1-1
CASSRTGTLSTEAFF
TGTGCCAGCAGCAGGACAGGGACGCTAAGCACTGAAGCTTTCTTT
>NA|TRBV5-1|NA|TRBJ1-2
CASSYSQSNYGYTF
TGCGCCAGCAGCTACAGCCAATCTAACTATGGCTACACCTTC
>NA|TRBV19|once|TRBJ1-5
CASRPSGEGMNQPQHF
TGTGCCAGCCGACCTTCGGGGGAGGGGATGAATCAGCCCCAGCATTTT